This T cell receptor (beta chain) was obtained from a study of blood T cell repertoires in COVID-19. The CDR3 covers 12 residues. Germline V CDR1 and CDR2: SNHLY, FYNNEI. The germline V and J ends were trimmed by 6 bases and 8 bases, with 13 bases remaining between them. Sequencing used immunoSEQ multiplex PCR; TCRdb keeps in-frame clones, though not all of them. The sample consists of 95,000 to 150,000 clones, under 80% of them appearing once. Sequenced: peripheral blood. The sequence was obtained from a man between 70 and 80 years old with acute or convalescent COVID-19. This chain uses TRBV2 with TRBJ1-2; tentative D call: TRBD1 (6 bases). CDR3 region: CASSPQGGGYTF. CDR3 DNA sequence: TGTGCCAGCAGCCCACAGGGCGGGGGCTACACCTTC.